This T cell receptor beta chain was captured in a study of blood T cell repertoires in COVID-19. Study-wide background: Italy, Spain and the United States were the sources of the convalescent and acute COVID-19 samples. The cDNA or gDNA used as material had been derived from T cells, B-cell-depleted T cells, or PBMCs.

In the original workflow: It was from reference gene primer amplification that nucleated cell counts were estimated. Profiled with immunoSEQ multiplex PCR; TCRdb holds only in-frame clones, not every one. Clone size and the V and J calls come from that table; the DNA yielded D and trimming. The top ten hold about 14% of the sample, which has around 30,000 clones, roughly 77% seen once. There are 17 residues in the CDR3. V was pared by 4 bases and J by 2 bases, with 17 bases between. The chain uses TRBV23-1 and TRBJ2-2, with D maybe TRBD1 (5 bases). TRBV23-1 is an open reading frame whose function is uncertain. The origin of this receptor is an elderly man with active or convalescent COVID-19. Specimen: peripheral blood. The CDR3 sequence: CASSLLEGAINTGELFF. The CDR3 DNA reads TGCGCCAGCAGTCTCCTGGAAGGGGCTATCAACACCGGGGAGCTGTTTTTT.